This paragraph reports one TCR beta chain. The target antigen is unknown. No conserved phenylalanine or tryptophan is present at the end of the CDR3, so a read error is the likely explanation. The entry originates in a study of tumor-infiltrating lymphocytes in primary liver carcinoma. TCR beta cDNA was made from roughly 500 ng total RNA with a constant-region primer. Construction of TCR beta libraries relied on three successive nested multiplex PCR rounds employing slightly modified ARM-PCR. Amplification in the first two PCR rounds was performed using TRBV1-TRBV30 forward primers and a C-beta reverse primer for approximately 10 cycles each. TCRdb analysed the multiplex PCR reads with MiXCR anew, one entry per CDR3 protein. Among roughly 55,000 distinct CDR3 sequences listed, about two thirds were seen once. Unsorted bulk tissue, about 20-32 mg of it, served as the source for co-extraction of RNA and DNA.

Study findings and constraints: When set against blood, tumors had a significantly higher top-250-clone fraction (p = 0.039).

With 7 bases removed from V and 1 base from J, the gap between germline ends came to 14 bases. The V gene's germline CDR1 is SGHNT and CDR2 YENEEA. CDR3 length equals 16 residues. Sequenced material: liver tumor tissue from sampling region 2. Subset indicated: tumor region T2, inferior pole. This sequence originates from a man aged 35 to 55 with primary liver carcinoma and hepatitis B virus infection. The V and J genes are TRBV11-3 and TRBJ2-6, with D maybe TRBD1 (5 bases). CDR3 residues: CASISTVQSGANVLTI. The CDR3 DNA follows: TGTGCCAGCATCTCGACAGTACAGTCTGGGGCCAACGTCCTGACTATC.